This section outlines one TCR beta chain sequence together with its context. Its target is not known. This specimen comes from a study of graft-versus-host responses after intestinal transplantation. General study points: The recipient marrow held GvH clones, and some of them showed up first in ileum or blood.

Profiled with immunoSEQ multiplex PCR; TCRdb holds only in-frame clones, not every one. The sample carries some 90,000 clones, roughly 92% recorded once. CDR1 is SNHLY and CDR2 is FYNNEI in the germline V gene. The V end was cut by 4 bases, the J end by 6 bases, with 7 bases between. CDR3 size: 12 residues. The source was unstimulated CD8+ T cells sorted from spleen or lymph node cells, collected before transplant. The chain links TRBV2 to TRBJ2-1, with D possibly TRBD1 on 6 matching bases. This receptor was identified in a human donor who was the organ donor for an intestinal transplant. The CDR3 DNA reads as TGTGCCAGCAGTGGGGGGCCCAATGAGCAGTTCTTC. This translates into CASSGGPNEQFF.